The clone carrying this TCR beta chain was seen once. Germline lookup yields CDR1 LNHDA and CDR2 SQIVND (reference sequence). V was trimmed by 0 bases and J by 4 bases, leaving 4 bases between them. The CDR3 is made up of 13 amino acids. Original processing methods: Reference gene primers were amplified, and this amplification served to estimate nucleated cell counts. This table comes from immunoSEQ multiplex PCR, and its TCRdb copy is limited to in-frame clones, with some not included. The V and J calls and clone size were taken over from that table, and D and trimming were inferred from the DNA. The profile shows hundreds of thousands of clones, around 88% of them singletons. Enrolled through a virtual design, the participants were between roughly 18 and 90 years of age and came from under 30 US areas. This sample was included in a study of blood T cell repertoires in COVID-19.

The sequence came from a man aged 40-55 years who had recovered from COVID-19. This rearrangement joins TRBV19 to TRBJ1-5; D unclear. The sample was PBMCs or T cells enriched from blood (not recorded which). CDR3 protein: CASSIEANQPQHF. DNA of the CDR3: TGTGCCAGTAGTATAGAGGCAAATCAGCCCCAGCATTTT.